This T cell receptor (beta chain) appears in the sequencing data of a study of blood T cell repertoires in COVID-19. Methods used by the authors: Estimation of nucleated cell counts relied on the amplification of reference gene primers. The protocol was immunoSEQ multiplex PCR, while the TCRdb copy is restricted to in-frame clones and leaves out a portion. The V and J calls and clone size come from that table; D and trimming were worked out from the DNA. The sample carries roughly 350,000 clones, more than 70% recorded once. This clone appeared once. Germline V gene data show CDR1 as SGHAT and CDR2 as FQNNGV. CDR3 length: 15 residues. V lost 0 bases and J lost 0, with 8 bases in between.

What was sequenced was peripheral blood. This chain connects TRBV11-2 to TRBJ1-2, with no clear D. The TCR was taken from a woman in her 70s with COVID-19, enrolled during active disease. CDR3 in amino acids: CASSLDLLANYGYTF. In nucleotides, the CDR3 is TGTGCCAGCAGCTTAGATCTACTAGCTAACTATGGCTACACCTTC.